Listed below are T cell receptor beta chains from one sample, sequenced in a study of cytotoxic CD8 clonotypes in ibrutinib-treated CLL. Assay used: immunoSEQ multiplex PCR; TCRdb lists only in-frame clones, some missing. The sample carries nearly 300,000 clones, more than 70% recorded once. The sequencing here drew on PBMCs, taken at disease progression, from a patient treated with ibrutinib. The receptor source for this set is a human donor with chronic lymphocytic leukemia. CDR3s include the opening cysteine and the closing phenylalanine or tryptophan. D genes are given only for firm matches. Where a row states a size, it is once, few, many or the class of an expanded clone; other rows omit it.

abundance	v_gene	j_gene	d_gene	CDR3nt	CDR3aa
.	TRBV11-2	TRBJ1-1	.	TGTGCCAGCAGCTTAGTGCACGGGAACACTGAAGCTTTCTTT	CASSLVHGNTEAFF
.	TRBV5-1	TRBJ2-5	.	TGCGCCAGCAGCTTCCAAGAGACCCAGTACTTC	CASSFQETQYF
.	TRBV7-2	TRBJ2-7	.	TGTGCCAGCAGCTTAGTAGCGGCCTCCTACGAGCAGTACTTC	CASSLVAASYEQYF
once	TRBV10-3	TRBJ2-5	.	TGTGCCATCAGTGAGTCGAGGTCTGGGGACGAGACCCAGTACTTC	CAISESRSGDETQYF
few	TRBV2	TRBJ1-5	.	TGTGCCAGCCATAAAGGACGTGCTCAGCCCCAGCATTTT	CASHKGRAQPQHF
.	TRBV5-1	TRBJ1-2	.	TGCGCCAGCAGCAGGGAACAGGGAAGATATGGCTACACCTTC	CASSREQGRYGYTF
.	TRBV5-1	TRBJ1-1	.	TGCGCCAGCAGCTTGTTGGGGGGTCAAGCTTTCTTT	CASSLLGGQAFF
.	TRBV6-5	TRBJ1-3	TRBD1	TGTGCCAGCAGTTCCCAGGGGGCAGGTGGAAACACCATATATTTT	CASSSQGAGGNTIYF
.	TRBV18	TRBJ1-1	.	TGTGCCAGCTCACCACAGGCAGGAGGGACTGAAGCTTTCTTT	CASSPQAGGTEAFF
.	TRBV10-2	TRBJ1-2	.	TGCGCCAGCAGTGAAGACGGTGATGGCTACACCTTC	CASSEDGDGYTF
.	TRBV10-2	TRBJ1-6	.	TGCGCCAGCACCCACCGCGGAATAAAGGATTCACCCCTCCACTTT	CASTHRGIKDSPLHF
.	TRBV7-2	TRBJ2-7	TRBD1	TGTGCCAGCAGCCCCAACAGGGGGCGCCCAGGATACGAGCAGTACTTC	CASSPNRGRPGYEQYF
.	TRBV7-6	TRBJ2-7	.	TGTGCCAGCAGCTTAGTCCCAGGGGAACGCGAGCAGTACTTC	CASSLVPGEREQYF
.	TRBV12-5	TRBJ2-6	.	TGTGCTAGTGGTCCGGTGGGGAAAGACTCTGGGGCCAACGTCCTGACTTTC	CASGPVGKDSGANVLTF
.	TRBV6-5	TRBJ1-6	.	TGTGCCAGCACCCCGACAAGAGGACTTGCGCCCCTCCACTTT	CASTPTRGLAPLHF
.	TRBV11-3	TRBJ2-1	TRBD2	TGTGCCAGCAGCTTAAGGACTAGCGGAAACAATGAGCAGTTCTTC	CASSLRTSGNNEQFF
.	TRBV27	TRBJ2-5	.	TGTGCCAGCAAGGCTCGCTCAGAGACCCAGTACTTC	CASKARSETQYF
.	TRBV12-2	TRBJ2-5	.	TGTGCCAAAAGCGGCGGGTTTCGGGCAAGAGAGACCCAGTACTTC	CAKSGGFRARETQYF
.	TRBV9	TRBJ2-5	.	TGTGCCAGCAGCGTGAGGCGGGGGCGCCAAGAGACCCAGTACTTC	CASSVRRGRQETQYF
.	TRBV4-1	TRBJ2-3	.	TGCGCCAGCTCGGCCGAGTTAGGGACAGATACGCAGTATTTT	CASSAELGTDTQYF
.	TRBV13	TRBJ2-3	.	TGTGCCAGCAGCGCCGCCGGGACAGCCCTTCACGGGGGAGGGCAGTATTTT	CASSAAGTALHGGGQYF
.	TRBV7-9	TRBJ2-4	TRBD1	TGTGCCAGCAGCTTAGGCTTCCGGGACAGGGAGGTCAAAAACATTCAGTACTTC	CASSLGFRDREVKNIQYF
once	TRBV18	TRBJ2-3	TRBD1	TGTGCCAGCAAACGGGACAGGGAAGCAGATACGCAGTATTTT	CASKRDREADTQYF
.	TRBV10-3	TRBJ2-7	TRBD2	TGTGCCATCAGCGAATTACTAGCGGGAGTCACCTACGAGCAGTACTTC	CAISELLAGVTYEQYF
.	TRBV15	TRBJ2-2	TRBD1	TGTGCCACCAGCAGAGATCCGGGACAGGGGGCCGGGGAGCTGTTTTTT	CATSRDPGQGAGELFF
.	TRBV7-3	TRBJ2-3	.	TGTGCCAGCAGCCGGCGGACCACAGATACGCAGTATTTT	CASSRRTTDTQYF
.	TRBV4-1	TRBJ2-3	.	TGCGCCAGCAGCCAGGCCGCGCTCACAGATACGCAGTATTTT	CASSQAALTDTQYF
.	TRBV5-5	TRBJ2-7	TRBD1	TGTGCCAGCAGCCTCGGATTAGGGACAGGGGAAGGGCAGTACTTC	CASSLGLGTGEGQYF
.	TRBV7-8	TRBJ2-7	.	TGTGCCAGCAGCTTGATGGCGGGGCCCTACGAGCAGTACTTC	CASSLMAGPYEQYF